These T cell receptor beta chains were read from a single sample in a study of regulatory T cells in long-lasting Graves disease. One entry per CDR3 protein results from TCRdb running MiXCR on the multiplex PCR reads. The sample consists of about 400,000 distinct CDR3 sequences, 16% of them appearing once. A further study also used this sample, focusing on T cells in Graves' hyperthyroidism and ophthalmopathy.

The sequences come from peripheral blood mononuclear cells (PBMCs), collected at new diagnosis, from a patient treated with antithyroid drugs. Receptors originate from a woman between 18 and 30 years old with Graves disease. CDR3s include the opening cysteine and the closing phenylalanine or tryptophan. The order of the fields is J gene, D gene, clone size, V gene, CDR3 protein, CDR3 DNA. D genes are given only for firm matches. Clone sizes are given selectively: once, few, many, or a class where the clone is expanded.

>TRBJ2-4|TRBD2|many|TRBV4-1
CASSLREEDIQYF
TGCGCCAGCAGCCTTCGGGAGGAGGACATTCAGTACTTC
>TRBJ2-4|NA|NA|TRBV10-1
CASSESAREDIQYF
TGCGCCAGCAGTGAGTCGGCCAGGGAGGATATTCAGTACTTC
>TRBJ2-7|TRBD1|many|TRBV10-3
CAISGGMAGQGSYEQYF
TGTGCCATCAGCGGAGGTATGGCGGGACAGGGGTCCTACGAGCAGTACTTC
>TRBJ2-2|NA|NA|TRBV6-2/TRBV6-3
CASRLPHGELFF
TGTGCCAGCAGATTACCCCACGGGGAGCTGTTTTTT
>TRBJ1-1|TRBD1|many|TRBV4-1
CASGLGGQGNTEAFF
TGCGCCAGCGGGTTAGGGGGACAGGGGAACACTGAAGCTTTCTTT
>TRBJ2-1|NA|many|TRBV11-2
CASSRTGVGEQFF
TGTGCCAGCAGCCGAACCGGGGTGGGTGAGCAGTTCTTC
>TRBJ1-5|NA|many|TRBV20-1
CSARFNVWAGSNQPQHF
TGCAGTGCTAGATTCAACGTTTGGGCCGGTAGCAATCAGCCCCAGCATTTT
>TRBJ2-7|TRBD2|many|TRBV18
CASQLAGGPYEQYF
TGTGCCAGCCAACTAGCGGGAGGCCCCTACGAGCAGTACTTC
>TRBJ1-3|NA|NA|TRBV2
CASRSYSSGNTIYF
TGTGCCAGCAGAAGCTATTCCTCTGGAAACACCATATATTTT
>TRBJ2-2|NA|many|TRBV30
CAWNSGAVRTGELFF
TGTGCCTGGAACTCCGGGGCAGTTCGGACCGGGGAGCTGTTTTTT
>TRBJ1-2|TRBD1|few|TRBV9
CASSVGDSTNYGYTF
TGTGCCAGCAGCGTTGGGGACAGCACTAACTATGGCTACACCTTC
>TRBJ1-2|NA|few|TRBV9
CASSVALCGRSNYGYTF
TGTGCCAGCAGCGTCGCCCTTTGCGGCAGAAGTAACTATGGCTACACCTTC
>TRBJ2-7|TRBD2|many|TRBV30
CAWTKAGGPDEQYF
TGTGCCTGGACGAAAGCGGGAGGCCCGGACGAGCAGTACTTC
>TRBJ1-1|TRBD1|many|TRBV18
CASSPPPGGTEAFF
TGTGCCAGCTCACCACCTCCAGGGGGGACTGAAGCTTTCTTT
>TRBJ2-2|TRBD1|many|TRBV11-1
CASSFQGRQGNTGELFF
TGTGCCAGCAGCTTCCAGGGGAGACAGGGGAACACCGGGGAGCTGTTTTTT
>TRBJ2-3|TRBD2|once|TRBV27
CASSQRGLAYTDTQYF
TGTGCCAGCAGTCAAAGGGGACTAGCCTACACAGATACGCAGTATTTT
>TRBJ2-5|NA|few|TRBV6-1
CASGKTGVTGGETQYF
TGTGCCAGCGGTAAGACGGGAGTCACCGGAGGAGAGACCCAGTACTTC
>TRBJ2-3|TRBD2|many|TRBV5-1
CASSPSGHSTDTQYF
TGCGCCAGCAGCCCTAGCGGACACAGCACAGATACGCAGTATTTT
>TRBJ2-2|TRBD1|few|TRBV28
CASRRQGSTGELFF
TGTGCCAGCAGGAGACAGGGGTCCACCGGGGAGCTGTTTTTT